These T cell receptor beta chains were read from a single sample in a study of T cell responses to AZD1222 COVID-19 vaccine. Data came from immunoSEQ multiplex PCR; TCRdb stores just in-frame clones and leaves some out. The sample holds 100,000 to 120,000 clones, roughly 84% seen once. The sample here was peripheral blood, taken on day 0 of AZD1222 vaccination. These receptor sequences come from an adult in good health. Both conserved end residues are part of each CDR3. The order of the fields is D gene, clone size, V gene, J gene, CDR3 protein, CDR3 DNA. The D gene is left open where the match is weak. Not all rows give a size; the values are once, few, many and, for expanded clones, a class.

D gene: .; clone size: .; V gene: TRBV2; J gene: TRBJ1-2; CDR3 protein: CASSETANNYGYTF; CDR3 DNA: TGTGCCAGCAGTGAAACGGCCAACAACTATGGCTACACCTTC
D gene: .; clone size: .; V gene: TRBV3-1/TRBV3-2; J gene: TRBJ2-2; CDR3 protein: CASSQNDRDTGELFF; CDR3 DNA: TGTGCCAGCAGCCAAAACGACCGGGACACCGGGGAGCTGTTTTTT
D gene: TRBD2; clone size: .; V gene: TRBV10-1; J gene: TRBJ2-6; CDR3 protein: CASSECPSGGGGARANVLTF; CDR3 DNA: TGCGCCAGCAGTGAATGTCCTAGCGGGGGGGGCGGCGCCAGGGCCAACGTCCTGACTTTC
D gene: .; clone size: .; V gene: TRBV27; J gene: TRBJ2-7; CDR3 protein: CASGLWARRASEQYF; CDR3 DNA: TGTGCCAGCGGACTTTGGGCGAGGAGGGCGTCTGAGCAGTACTTC
D gene: TRBD1; clone size: .; V gene: TRBV4-3; J gene: TRBJ1-2; CDR3 protein: CASSQNRGLGYTF; CDR3 DNA: TGCGCCAGCAGCCAGAACAGGGGGCTCGGCTACACCTTC
D gene: TRBD2; clone size: .; V gene: TRBV13; J gene: TRBJ2-7; CDR3 protein: CASSSARGSHEQYF; CDR3 DNA: TGTGCCAGCAGCTCCGCGCGGGGGTCCCACGAGCAGTACTTC
D gene: TRBD2; clone size: .; V gene: TRBV2; J gene: TRBJ2-5; CDR3 protein: CASRAGPGETQYF; CDR3 DNA: TGTGCCAGCAGAGCGGGACCAGGAGAGACCCAGTACTTC
D gene: .; clone size: .; V gene: TRBV28; J gene: TRBJ1-2; CDR3 protein: CASSGSTVYGYTF; CDR3 DNA: TGTGCCAGCAGTGGCAGTACCGTCTATGGCTACACCTTC
D gene: .; clone size: .; V gene: TRBV24-1; J gene: TRBJ1-1; CDR3 protein: CATQYRDGREAFF; CDR3 DNA: TGTGCCACGCAATACAGGGACGGCAGGGAAGCTTTCTTT
D gene: .; clone size: .; V gene: TRBV14; J gene: TRBJ1-6; CDR3 protein: CASSPLGGNSPLHF; CDR3 DNA: TGTGCCAGCAGCCCCCTAGGAGGGAATTCACCCCTCCACTTT
D gene: .; clone size: .; V gene: TRBV6-1; J gene: TRBJ1-5; CDR3 protein: CASSEGRVLSNQPQHF; CDR3 DNA: TGTGCCAGCAGTGAAGGGAGGGTCCTTAGCAATCAGCCCCAGCATTTT
D gene: .; clone size: few; V gene: TRBV5-5; J gene: TRBJ1-6; CDR3 protein: CASSYQTGLNSPLHF; CDR3 DNA: TGTGCCAGCAGCTACCAGACAGGACTAAATTCACCCCTCCACTTT
D gene: TRBD1; clone size: .; V gene: TRBV7-9; J gene: TRBJ1-5; CDR3 protein: CASSRTGEEGRPQHF; CDR3 DNA: TGTGCCAGCAGCCGGACAGGGGAGGAAGGGCGGCCCCAGCATTTT
D gene: .; clone size: .; V gene: TRBV5-4; J gene: TRBJ2-1; CDR3 protein: CASSLVAALHNEQFF; CDR3 DNA: TGTGCCAGCAGCTTGGTCGCAGCCCTACACAATGAGCAGTTCTTC
D gene: .; clone size: .; V gene: TRBV9; J gene: TRBJ1-1; CDR3 protein: CASSVRGGTEAFF; CDR3 DNA: TGTGCCAGCAGCGTACGAGGGGGCACTGAAGCTTTCTTT
D gene: .; clone size: .; V gene: TRBV5-1; J gene: TRBJ1-5; CDR3 protein: CASSGTPYRSNQPQHF; CDR3 DNA: TGCGCCAGCAGTGGGACACCCTATAGGAGCAATCAGCCCCAGCATTTT
D gene: TRBD2; clone size: .; V gene: TRBV7-3; J gene: TRBJ2-1; CDR3 protein: CASSLTLAGPNEQFF; CDR3 DNA: TGTGCCAGCAGCTTAACCCTAGCGGGTCCCAATGAGCAGTTCTTC
D gene: .; clone size: once; V gene: TRBV5-4; J gene: TRBJ1-3; CDR3 protein: CASSRGPTRGGGNTIYF; CDR3 DNA: TGTGCCAGCAGCCGCGGACCCACAAGGGGTGGAGGAAACACCATATATTTT
D gene: TRBD1; clone size: few; V gene: TRBV7-9; J gene: TRBJ1-1; CDR3 protein: CASSLAQYGTGAGAFF; CDR3 DNA: TGTGCCAGCAGCTTAGCGCAGTATGGGACAGGGGCAGGAGCTTTCTTT
D gene: .; clone size: .; V gene: TRBV29-1; J gene: TRBJ1-2; CDR3 protein: CSVEGQVDGGYTF; CDR3 DNA: TGCAGCGTTGAAGGACAGGTTGATGGTGGCTACACCTTC
D gene: .; clone size: .; V gene: TRBV14; J gene: TRBJ2-4; CDR3 protein: CASSPYQGNALAKNIQYF; CDR3 DNA: TGTGCCAGCAGCCCATACCAGGGGAACGCTCTAGCCAAAAACATTCAGTACTTC
D gene: TRBD1; clone size: .; V gene: TRBV5-1; J gene: TRBJ2-7; CDR3 protein: CASSRGQTPYEQYF; CDR3 DNA: TGCGCCAGCAGCAGGGGACAGACTCCTTACGAGCAGTACTTC
D gene: .; clone size: .; V gene: TRBV5-8; J gene: TRBJ1-6; CDR3 protein: CASSLAVRVVSPLHF; CDR3 DNA: TGTGCCAGCAGCTTGGCTGTCAGGGTAGTCTCACCCCTCCACTTT
D gene: TRBD2; clone size: .; V gene: TRBV5-1; J gene: TRBJ2-2; CDR3 protein: CASSLRTRGGADIGELFF; CDR3 DNA: TGCGCCAGCAGCTTAAGGACTCGCGGGGGGGCCGATATCGGGGAGCTGTTTTTT
D gene: .; clone size: .; V gene: TRBV5-6; J gene: TRBJ1-2; CDR3 protein: CASSLDHRDRNYGYTF; CDR3 DNA: TGTGCCAGCAGCTTGGACCACAGGGACCGAAACTATGGCTACACCTTC
D gene: .; clone size: few; V gene: TRBV5-1; J gene: TRBJ1-4; CDR3 protein: CASRRTLDEKLFF; CDR3 DNA: TGCGCCAGCCGAAGGACACTTGATGAAAAACTGTTTTTT
D gene: .; clone size: .; V gene: TRBV24-1; J gene: TRBJ1-4; CDR3 protein: CATSDSGATNEKLFF; CDR3 DNA: TGTGCCACCAGTGATTCAGGTGCAACTAATGAAAAACTGTTTTTT
D gene: .; clone size: .; V gene: TRBV19; J gene: TRBJ1-5; CDR3 protein: CASSTQSYTLDRNNHQPQHF; CDR3 DNA: TGTGCCAGTAGTACCCAATCTTACACCCTTGACAGGAACAATCATCAGCCCCAGCATTTT
D gene: TRBD1; clone size: many; V gene: TRBV2; J gene: TRBJ1-1; CDR3 protein: CASSGQGSRNTEAFF; CDR3 DNA: TGTGCCAGCAGCGGACAGGGAAGTCGGAACACTGAAGCTTTCTTT
D gene: .; clone size: .; V gene: TRBV28; J gene: TRBJ1-2; CDR3 protein: CASSRDRPDYGYTF; CDR3 DNA: TGTGCCAGCAGCCGTGACAGGCCTGACTATGGCTACACCTTC
D gene: .; clone size: .; V gene: TRBV5-1; J gene: TRBJ2-7; CDR3 protein: CASSPPGPSYEQYF; CDR3 DNA: TGCGCCAGCAGCCCCCCGGGACCTTCCTACGAGCAGTACTTC
D gene: .; clone size: .; V gene: TRBV3-1/TRBV3-2; J gene: TRBJ1-1; CDR3 protein: CASSLGGNTEAFF; CDR3 DNA: TGTGCCAGCAGCCTGGGGGGAAACACTGAAGCTTTCTTT
D gene: TRBD1; clone size: .; V gene: TRBV28; J gene: TRBJ2-7; CDR3 protein: CASSPGGYEQYF; CDR3 DNA: TGTGCCAGCAGTCCAGGGGGCTACGAGCAGTACTTC
D gene: TRBD1; clone size: .; V gene: TRBV28; J gene: TRBJ1-6; CDR3 protein: CASSLSGTGDSPLHF; CDR3 DNA: TGTGCCAGCAGTTTGTCCGGGACAGGGGATTCACCCCTCCACTTT
D gene: .; clone size: .; V gene: TRBV13; J gene: TRBJ1-1; CDR3 protein: CASDKSGFPEAFF; CDR3 DNA: TGTGCCAGCGACAAATCAGGGTTCCCTGAAGCTTTCTTT
D gene: .; clone size: few; V gene: TRBV3-1/TRBV3-2; J gene: TRBJ1-3; CDR3 protein: CASSPIGGDHTIYF; CDR3 DNA: TGTGCCAGCAGCCCCATCGGCGGGGACCACACCATATATTTT
D gene: .; clone size: .; V gene: TRBV3-1/TRBV3-2; J gene: TRBJ1-2; CDR3 protein: CASSQSEANYGYTF; CDR3 DNA: TGTGCCAGCAGCCAGAGCGAAGCTAACTATGGCTACACCTTC
D gene: TRBD1; clone size: .; V gene: TRBV19; J gene: TRBJ1-4; CDR3 protein: CASSPGQAANEKLFF; CDR3 DNA: TGTGCCAGTAGCCCCGGACAGGCGGCTAATGAAAAACTGTTTTTT
D gene: TRBD1; clone size: .; V gene: TRBV7-9; J gene: TRBJ1-5; CDR3 protein: CASSLRAGTGFRPQHF; CDR3 DNA: TGTGCCAGCAGCTTACGGGCCGGGACAGGGTTTCGGCCCCAGCATTTT
D gene: .; clone size: .; V gene: TRBV9; J gene: TRBJ2-1; CDR3 protein: CASNAGAQWGEQFF; CDR3 DNA: TGTGCCAGCAATGCGGGGGCCCAATGGGGTGAGCAGTTCTTC
D gene: .; clone size: few; V gene: TRBV7-2; J gene: TRBJ2-7; CDR3 protein: CASSFLEGGHYEQYF; CDR3 DNA: TGTGCCAGCAGCTTTTTAGAGGGGGGTCACTACGAGCAGTACTTC
D gene: .; clone size: .; V gene: TRBV5-1; J gene: TRBJ2-1; CDR3 protein: CASSPAGLSGGDEQFF; CDR3 DNA: TGCGCCAGCAGCCCGGCGGGACTGTCCGGGGGAGATGAGCAGTTCTTC
D gene: .; clone size: .; V gene: TRBV11-3; J gene: TRBJ2-7; CDR3 protein: CASSKDPYEQYF; CDR3 DNA: TGTGCCAGCAGTAAGGACCCCTACGAGCAGTACTTC
D gene: .; clone size: .; V gene: TRBV28; J gene: TRBJ1-6; CDR3 protein: CASSNPREVLHF; CDR3 DNA: TGTGCCAGCAGCAACCCGAGGGAGGTCCTCCACTTT
D gene: .; clone size: .; V gene: TRBV6-2/TRBV6-3; J gene: TRBJ1-5; CDR3 protein: CASSYEGSNQPQHF; CDR3 DNA: TGTGCCAGCAGTTACGAGGGGAGCAATCAGCCCCAGCATTTT
D gene: .; clone size: .; V gene: TRBV7-6; J gene: TRBJ1-2; CDR3 protein: CASSLGVLANYGYTF; CDR3 DNA: TGTGCCAGCAGCTTAGGGGTACTCGCTAACTATGGCTACACCTTC
D gene: TRBD1; clone size: few; V gene: TRBV3-1/TRBV3-2; J gene: TRBJ1-5; CDR3 protein: CASSPSDRIGQPQHF; CDR3 DNA: TGTGCCAGCAGCCCCTCGGACAGGATTGGGCAGCCCCAGCATTTT
D gene: .; clone size: .; V gene: TRBV6-2/TRBV6-3; J gene: TRBJ2-2; CDR3 protein: CASSYASAPNTGELFF; CDR3 DNA: TGTGCCAGCAGTTACGCTAGCGCGCCCAACACCGGGGAGCTGTTTTTT
D gene: .; clone size: .; V gene: TRBV5-5; J gene: TRBJ1-2; CDR3 protein: CASSFAEGETGYTF; CDR3 DNA: TGTGCCAGCAGCTTCGCAGAAGGAGAGACGGGCTACACCTTC
D gene: .; clone size: .; V gene: TRBV11-2; J gene: TRBJ2-1; CDR3 protein: CASSFGQGSSYNEQFF; CDR3 DNA: TGTGCCAGCAGCTTTGGTCAGGGGAGCTCCTACAATGAGCAGTTCTTC